Presented here are 26 T cell receptor beta chains from one specimen sequenced in a study of T cells expressing NK-cell markers. TCRdb reprocessed the 5' RACE reads and stores each CDR3 protein as one record, lacking DNA. The specimen's table records some 460,000 distinct CDR3 sequences. The sequencing sample was made of blood T cells: a sorted CD56 or NKG2C T cell subset, CD4+ or CD8+ T cells, or bulk PBMC T cells (not recorded which). The source is a woman between 50 and 59 years old in good health.

The chain has TRBV14 and TRBJ2-1; the TCRdb D gene call, TRBD1, has no DNA to confirm it. Germline loops: CDR1 SGHDN, CDR2 FVKESK. The CDR3 covers 14 residues. This CDR3 reads CASSQRTTWDEQFF.

V and J are TRBV12-3 or TRBV12-4 and TRBJ2-1; TCRdb proposes TRBD1, but this gene call is untestable without DNA. The CDR3 has 15 amino acids. CDR3 residues: CASSFPRVGVDEQFF.

The chain combines TRBV7-9 with TRBJ2-5; with no DNA, the TCRdb D assignment of TRBD2 cannot be verified. CDR1 is SEHNR, CDR2 FQNEAQ, per germline (reference sequence). The CDR3 has 14 residues. This chain's CDR3 is CASSRSMREETQYF.

This chain links TRBV5-1 with TRBJ2-1; the D call of TRBD2 rests on TCRdb alone, since no DNA is present to check it. This CDR3 is 17 amino acids long. In germline, CDR1 is SGHRS, CDR2 YFSETQ. CDR3 amino acids: CASSLLFSGSEYNEQFF.

This chain links TRBV5-1 with TRBJ2-4; TCRdb lists TRBD1, though no DNA is available to test this call. The CDR3 is 15 residues long. Germline V lookup: CDR1 SGHRS, CDR2 YFSETQ. CDR3 residues: CASTSEGEEGNIQYF.

The chain employs TRBV7-3 and TRBJ2-1. The CDR3 consists of 12 residues. Germline values: CDR1 SGHTA, CDR2 FQGTGA. The CDR3: CASSSGFNEQFF.

V is TRBV12-3 or TRBV12-4 and J is TRBJ2-1; TCRdb's assignment of TRBD2 cannot be checked, as there is no DNA. The CDR3 runs 13 residues. CDR3 residues: CASSLRAGGLEFF.

The chain employs TRBV20-1 and TRBJ2-3; TCRdb calls TRBD2, which cannot be checked without DNA. This CDR3 has 17 residues. From germline, CDR1 is DFQATT and CDR2 SNEGSKA (reference sequence). The CDR3 loop reads CSARGHPGGRAKDTQYF.

The chain has TRBV6-5 and TRBJ2-7. Germline V lookup: CDR1 MNHEY, CDR2 SVGAGI. The CDR3 is 12 amino acids. CDR3 in amino acids: CASTKLGYEQYF.

CDR3 protein: CASRIGSDTGELFF. The rearrangement links TRBV5-1 to TRBJ2-2. The germline V gene has CDR1 SGHRS and CDR2 YFSETQ. The CDR3 runs to 14 residues.

This chain uses TRBV7-2 with TRBJ2-1; TCRdb's D call of TRBD2 is untestable without DNA. This CDR3 is built from 13 residues. CDR1 is SGHTA, CDR2 FQGNSA, per germline. The CDR3 is CARKGLDYKEQFF.

The V and J genes are TRBV27 and TRBJ2-3; checking the TCRdb D call of TRBD2 is not possible without DNA. Germline V CDR1 and CDR2: MNHEY, SMNVEV (reference sequence). The CDR3 is 14 residues long. CDR3 residues: CASRPLGTRDTQYF.

The chain has TRBV6-1 and TRBJ2-3; TCRdb picks TRBD2, but there is no DNA to check that call. The CDR3 runs 13 residues. Per the germline V gene, CDR1 is MNHNS and CDR2 is SASEGT. The CDR3 sequence: CASSPERADTQYF.

The CDR3 reads CSVRVADREGKLFF. The V call is TRBV29-1, the J call TRBJ1-4; the D gene TCRdb calls, TRBD1, cannot be checked with no DNA. This CDR3 contains 14 residues. Per the germline V gene, CDR1 is SQVTM and CDR2 is ANQGSEA.

The chain employs TRBV4-2 and TRBJ2-5; TCRdb indicates TRBD2, and absent DNA this call remains unverified. Germline lookup yields CDR1 LGHNA and CDR2 YNFKEQ. The CDR3 spans 15 residues. The CDR3 here is CASSPKLDPQETQYF.

This sequence joins TRBV4-2 and TRBJ2-2. This CDR3 has 16 residues. Germline lookup yields CDR1 LGHNA and CDR2 YNFKEQ. The chain's CDR3 is CASSQERIDWAGELFF.

This chain connects TRBV5-1 to TRBJ2-7; TCRdb selects TRBD2, and the lack of DNA leaves this call unchecked. There are 16 residues in the CDR3. Germline CDR1 is SGHRS and CDR2 is YFSETQ. This chain's CDR3 is CASSLVGLADSYEQYF.

This chain uses TRBV19 with TRBJ1-1; the D gene TCRdb calls, TRBD1, cannot be checked with no DNA. This CDR3 spans 15 amino acids. The germline V gene has CDR1 LNHDA and CDR2 SQIVND (reference sequence). CDR3: CASSHGQAGHAEAFF.

The V call is TRBV27, the J call TRBJ2-2. The CDR3 spans 13 residues. Per the germline V gene, CDR1 is MNHEY and CDR2 is SMNVEV (reference sequence). CDR3 in amino acids: CASSLSNTGELFF.

This chain uses TRBV11-3 with TRBJ2-4; TCRdb calls TRBD1, which cannot be checked without DNA. The germline V gene encodes CDR1 SGHNT and CDR2 YENEEA. CDR3 length equals 16 residues. The chain's CDR3 is CASSFGAGQVKNIQYF.

The V gene is TRBV7-9, the J gene TRBJ2-3; the TCRdb call, TRBD2, lacks DNA for checking. Germline assignment: CDR1 SEHNR and CDR2 FQNEAQ (reference sequence). This CDR3 contains 15 residues. The CDR3 loop is CASLSREPRTDTQYF.

The rearrangement links TRBV28 to TRBJ2-5; the D call from TCRdb, TRBD2, cannot be confirmed without DNA. The germline CDR1 and CDR2 sequences are MDHEN and SYDVKM. This CDR3 region has 14 residues. CDR3 amino acids: CASGDGGNRKTQYF. Full variable domain (outside the CDR3, taken from reference TRBV28 and TRBJ2-5): DVKVTQSSRYLVKRTGEKVFLECVQDMDHENMFWYRQDPGLGLRLIYFSYDVKMKEKGDIPEGYSVSREKKERFSLILESASTNQTSMYLCASGDGGNRKTQYFGPGTRLLVL.

This chain uses TRBV12-3 or TRBV12-4 with TRBJ2-1; TCRdb reports TRBD1, a call that lacks DNA to check it against. The CDR3 is 12 residues long. The CDR3 protein is CASSLPRGGMFF.

This sequence joins TRBV12-3 or TRBV12-4 and TRBJ2-5; the TCRdb D gene call, TRBD1, has no DNA to confirm it. The CDR3 length is 16 residues. This chain's CDR3 is CASSPRWTGTGETQYF.

The rearrangement uses TRBV29-1 and TRBJ1-1; the D call of TRBD1 rests on TCRdb alone, since no DNA is present to check it. The CDR3 is 13 residues long. Germline CDR1 and CDR2: SQVTM and ANQGSEA. The CDR3 protein is CSVFGPGGTEAFF. The full variable domain, completed using reference TRBV29-1 and TRBJ1-1, is SAVISQKPSRDICQRGTSLTIQCQVDSQVTMMFWYRQQPGQSLTLIATANQGSEATYESGFVIDKFPISRPNLTFSTLTVSNMSPEDSSIYLCSVFGPGGTEAFFGQGTRLTVV.

This chain links TRBV20-1 with TRBJ2-5; TCRdb proposes TRBD1, but this gene call is untestable without DNA. CDR3 size: 15 residues. CDR1 and CDR2 from the germline V gene are DFQATT and SNEGSKA (reference sequence). The CDR3 loop is CSARDLDRVRETQYF.